The 24 T cell receptor beta chains below were found in one sample sequenced in a study of CD8+ T cells in alopecia areata. Following RNA extraction, reverse transcription yielded cDNA that acted as the sequencing template. This table comes from immunoSEQ multiplex PCR, and its TCRdb copy is limited to in-frame clones, with some not included. The table includes some 170,000 clones, approximately 65% detected once. The sequencing used CD8+ T cells sorted from blood, collected at week 0. The receptor set was obtained from a human donor with alopecia areata.

V and J are TRBV30 and TRBJ1-3; D not resolved. The CDR3 has 13 amino acids. The V gene lost 3 bases and the J gene lost 0 bases, with 6 bases spanning the gap. The germline gives CDR1 GTSNPN, CDR2 SVGIG (reference sequence). The CDR3 region has the DNA TGTGCCTGGAGGGCAGGCTCTGGAAACACCATATATTTT. This codes for CAWRAGSGNTIYF.

This clone was counted a few times. V and J are TRBV19 and TRBJ1-5; D ambiguous. V was shortened by 4 bases and J by 4 bases, with 8 bases between the two germline ends. There are 13 residues in the CDR3. CDR1 is LNHDA and CDR2 is SQIVND in the germline V gene (reference sequence). The CDR3 DNA reads as TGTGCCAGTAGTAGGGCGAGTAATCAGCCCCAGCATTTT. It translates to CASSRASNQPQHF. Together with reference TRBV19 and TRBJ1-5, the CDR3 gives the full variable domain: DGGITQSPKYLFRKEGQNVTLSCEQNLNHDAMYWYRQDPGQGLRLIYYSQIVNDFQKGDIAEGYSVSREKKESFPLTVTSAQKNPTAFYLCASSRASNQPQHFGDGTRLSIL.

J is TRBJ2-7 and V is TRBV7-2; 7 nucleotides line up with TRBD2. Germline lookup yields CDR1 SGHTA and CDR2 FQGNSA. The length of the CDR3 is 16 residues. V gave up 5 bases and J gave up 5 bases; unmatched junction bases: 15. CDR3 sequence (DNA): TGTGCCAGCAGCCTAAGGCATCAATGGGGAGGGGACGAGCAGTACTTC. This gives the protein CASSLRHQWGGDEQYF.

The V gene is TRBV4-3, the J gene TRBJ2-6; D uncertain. The length of the CDR3 is 13 residues. V lost 4 bases and J 5 bases, leaving 6 bases between the germline ends. Per the germline V gene, CDR1 is LGHNA and CDR2 is YSLEER. The CDR3 DNA sequence: TGCGCCAGCAGCCCCTCGCGGGCCAACGTCCTGACTTTC. This codes for CASSPSRANVLTF.

V gene TRBV6-6 combines with J gene TRBJ1-5, with no clear D. Germline-derived CDR1 and CDR2 are MNHNY and SVGAGI (reference sequence). This CDR3 is built from 13 residues. With 8 bases removed from V and 1 base from J, the gap between germline ends came to 9 bases. DNA for the CDR3: TGTGCCAGCCTGGAGGGCAGCAATCAGCCCCAGCATTTT. The encoded protein is CASLEGSNQPQHF.

The chain has TRBV29-1 and TRBJ1-2; 8 bases are shared with TRBD1. The ends lost 4 bases at V and 1 base at J; junction bases unmatched: 17. CDR3 length equals 18 residues. CDR1 is SQVTM, CDR2 ANQGSEA, per germline. The CDR3 coding sequence is TGCAGCGTTGTCCGCCCGGAGAGACAGGGGCCTGGTAACTATGGCTACACCTTC. Its translation: CSVVRPERQGPGNYGYTF.

The J gene is TRBJ1-6, the V gene TRBV4-1, with D perhaps matching TRBD1 (5 bases). Looked up from germline, CDR1 is MGHRA and CDR2 is YSYEKL. Trimming shortened V by 1 base and J by 7 bases, and 14 bases separated the two germline ends. The length of the CDR3 is 16 residues. CDR3 loop: CASSQAKGAPNSPLHF. In DNA, the CDR3 is TGCGCCAGCAGCCAAGCTAAAGGGGCGCCAAATTCACCCCTCCACTTT.

There are a few counts of this clone. The rearrangement uses TRBV7-3 and TRBJ2-2, with a weak D call TRBD2 (5 bases). The CDR3 extends over 18 amino acids. The germline V and J ends were trimmed by 2 bases and 4 bases, with 20 bases remaining between them. The germline V gene has CDR1 SGHTA and CDR2 FQGTGA. CDR3 region: CASSLGRPLSGSTGELFF. DNA of the CDR3: TGTGCCAGCAGCTTAGGGCGGCCTCTGTCGGGATCCACCGGGGAGCTGTTTTTT.

The sample holds a few counts of this clone. The chain links TRBV11-2 to TRBJ2-5; D unresolved. Trimming took off 3 bases at V and 1 base at J, with 3 bases between the two ends. CDR1 is SGHAT, CDR2 FQNNGV, per germline. The CDR3 spans 12 residues. The CDR3 DNA reads TGTGCCAGCAGCTTTCTCCAAGAGACCCAGTACTTC. This gives the protein CASSFLQETQYF.

This clone appeared once. Other DNA sequences in this specimen translate into the identical CDR3. The rearrangement uses TRBV29-1 and TRBJ1-2, with D unclear. Germline CDR1 SQVTM, CDR2 ANQGSEA. V dropped 1 base and J dropped 6 bases, with 6 bases sitting between them. The CDR3 spans 11 residues. Here the CDR3 reads CSVEGGNGYTF. The CDR3 DNA is TGCAGCGTTGAAGGTGGGAATGGCTACACCTTC.

The rearrangement links TRBV30 to TRBJ2-7; 9 bases fit TRBD1. Germline V gene lookup returns CDR1 GTSNPN and CDR2 SVGIG (reference sequence). The J segment lost 3 bases and the V segment lost 5 bases, leaving 11 bases of the junction unmatched. CDR3 length: 15 residues. CDR3 residues: CAWVGQDRGFYEQYF. CDR3 nucleotides: TGTGCCTGGGTGGGGCAGGACAGGGGTTTCTACGAGCAGTACTTC.

CDR3 region: CASSLGGSESYEQYF. The CDR3 DNA is TGTGCCAGCAGTCTAGGGGGGTCGGAGTCCTACGAGCAGTACTTC. The rearrangement links TRBV7-9 to TRBJ2-7; D tentatively reads TRBD1 or TRBD2 (6 bases each). CDR1 SEHNR and CDR2 FQNEAQ come from the germline V gene (reference sequence). This CDR3 region has 15 residues. The ends were cut back, 6 bases at V and 1 base at J, with 16 bases in the middle.

This chain connects TRBV29-1 to TRBJ2-7; a weak D match, TRBD2 (6 bases). The CDR3 contains 14 residues. Germline CDR1 SQVTM, CDR2 ANQGSEA. Trimming stripped 1 base from V and 3 bases from J, with 13 bases between. In DNA, the CDR3 is TGCAGCGTTGAAGCCGGGAGAGGACTCTACGAGCAGTACTTC. Its translation: CSVEAGRGLYEQYF.

The chain employs TRBV30 and TRBJ2-7; TRBD1 matches at 7 bases. The germline CDR1 and CDR2 sequences are GTSNPN and SVGIG (reference sequence). Trimming at V came to 7 bases and at J to 2 bases, leaving 5 bases not matched to a gene. The CDR3 spans 12 residues. CDR3 coding DNA: TGTGCCTACAGGGGAATCGCCTACGAGCAGTACTTC. This encodes CAYRGIAYEQYF. The full variable domain, with the rest looked up from reference TRBV30 and TRBJ2-7, is SQTIHQWPATLVQPVGSPLSLECTVEGTSNPNLYWYRQAAGRGLQLLFYSVGIGQISSEVPQNLSASRPQDRQFILSSKKLLLSDSGFYLCAYRGIAYEQYFGPGTRLTVT.

The chain recombines TRBV5-4 with TRBJ1-1; D unresolved. Germline V gives CDR1 SGHNT, CDR2 YYREEE (reference sequence). CDR3 length: 11 amino acids. Trimming cost V 1 base and J 7 bases, with 5 bases left between them. The CDR3 DNA sequence: TGTGCCAGCAGCTTGAGGCGTGAAGCTTTCTTT. Translated, it gives CASSLRREAFF.

V usage is TRBV5-1 and J usage is TRBJ1-2; possibly TRBD1 for D (5 bases). V shed 1 base and J shed 6 bases, with 13 bases lying between them. The germline gives CDR1 SGHRS, CDR2 YFSETQ. CDR3 length: 14 amino acids. The CDR3 coding sequence is TGCGCCAGCAGCTTGAGGGGAAGTTTGAATGGCTACACCTTC. Its translation is CASSLRGSLNGYTF.

The V call is TRBV6-5, the J call TRBJ2-1; D not resolved. The germline V and J ends were trimmed by 3 bases and 6 bases, with 12 bases remaining between them. This CDR3 has 14 amino acids. Germline lookup yields CDR1 MNHEY and CDR2 SVGAGI. CDR3 residues: CASSYLSEANEQFF. The CDR3 DNA is TGTGCCAGCAGTTATCTTTCTGAGGCCAATGAGCAGTTCTTC.

This chain links TRBV7-9 with TRBJ2-1; 10 bases agree with TRBD1. V lost 5 bases, J lost 14 bases, and 12 bases stayed unmatched. Germline CDR1 is SEHNR and CDR2 is FQNEAQ (reference sequence). The CDR3 totals 14 residues. The CDR3 sequence: CASSPPQDRGSEFF. Here the CDR3 DNA reads TGTGCCAGCAGCCCACCCCAGGACAGGGGGTCTGAGTTCTTC.

This sequence joins TRBV13 and TRBJ1-2; D possibly corresponds to TRBD1 (5 bases). Trimming took off 6 bases at V and 4 bases at J, with 9 bases between the two ends. The CDR3 is made up of 12 amino acids. Germline V lookup: CDR1 PRHDT, CDR2 FYEKMQ (reference sequence). As DNA, the CDR3 is TGTGCCAGCAGGGGCGACAGCTATGGCTACACCTTC. This translates into CASRGDSYGYTF.

The rearrangement links TRBV9 to TRBJ1-1; D is uncertain. CDR1 is SGDLS, CDR2 YYNGEE, per germline. V was trimmed by 0 bases and J by 0 bases, leaving 15 bases between them. This CDR3 is built from 17 residues. DNA for the CDR3: TGTGCCAGCAGCGTAGAGGCAGTTGTCAGGATGAACACTGAAGCTTTCTTT. This sequence encodes CASSVEAVVRMNTEAFF.

Here the CDR3 DNA reads TGTGCCAGCAGCAAAAGACAGGGGACGGTTACCCTAAAAGAGACCCAGTACTTC. It specifies CASSKRQGTVTLKETQYF. This rearrangement joins TRBV11-3 to TRBJ2-5, with 8 bases identical to TRBD1. Germline trimming cut 5 bases from V and 3 bases from J; bases unmatched to any gene: 17. The CDR3 loop spans 18 amino acids. Germline V gene data show CDR1 as SGHNT and CDR2 as YENEEA.

V gene TRBV7-9 combines with J gene TRBJ2-5, with 11 positions matching TRBD2. Germline V gene lookup returns CDR1 SEHNR and CDR2 FQNEAQ (reference sequence). The CDR3 sequence is 15 residues long. V trimming: 5 bases; J trimming: 1 base; junction bases outside the gene matches: 3. CDR3: CASSRLAGIQETQYF. In nucleotides, the CDR3 is TGTGCCAGCAGCAGACTAGCGGGGATCCAAGAGACCCAGTACTTC.

V and J are TRBV7-9 and TRBJ2-7, with D perhaps matching TRBD1 (6 bases). This CDR3 is built from 14 residues. Trimming took 0 bases from V and 3 from J, leaving 9 bases between them. CDR1 SEHNR and CDR2 FQNEAQ come from the germline V gene (reference sequence). CDR3 in DNA: TGTGCCAGCAGCTTAGCACAGGGTTACTACGAGCAGTACTTC. It specifies CASSLAQGYYEQYF.

Note on this clone: Compared with germline, one end of the junction differs, possibly owing to a read error. The rearrangement links TRBV7-3 to TRBJ2-2, with 12 positions matching TRBD2. The CDR3 sequence is 18 residues long. Looked up from germline, CDR1 is SGHTA and CDR2 is FQGTGA. CDR3: CASSLTTSGGANTGELFF. The CDR3 region has the DNA TGTGCCAGCAGCCTAACGACTAGCGGGGGAGCGAACACCGGGGAGCTGTTTTTT.